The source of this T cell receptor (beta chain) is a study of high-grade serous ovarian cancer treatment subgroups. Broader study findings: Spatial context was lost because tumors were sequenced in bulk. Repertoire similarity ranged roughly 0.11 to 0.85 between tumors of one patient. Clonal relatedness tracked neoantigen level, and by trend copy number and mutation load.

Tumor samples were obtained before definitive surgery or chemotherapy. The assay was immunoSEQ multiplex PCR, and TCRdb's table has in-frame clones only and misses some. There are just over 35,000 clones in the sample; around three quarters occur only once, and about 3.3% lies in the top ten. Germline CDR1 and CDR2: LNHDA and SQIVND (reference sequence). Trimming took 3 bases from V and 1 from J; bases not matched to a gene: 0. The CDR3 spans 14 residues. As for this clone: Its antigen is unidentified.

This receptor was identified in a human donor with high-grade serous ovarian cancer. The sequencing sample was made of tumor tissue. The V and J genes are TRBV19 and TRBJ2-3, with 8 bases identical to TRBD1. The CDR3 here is CASSMGQGTDTQYF. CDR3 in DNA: TGTGCCAGTAGTATGGGACAGGGCACAGATACGCAGTATTTT.